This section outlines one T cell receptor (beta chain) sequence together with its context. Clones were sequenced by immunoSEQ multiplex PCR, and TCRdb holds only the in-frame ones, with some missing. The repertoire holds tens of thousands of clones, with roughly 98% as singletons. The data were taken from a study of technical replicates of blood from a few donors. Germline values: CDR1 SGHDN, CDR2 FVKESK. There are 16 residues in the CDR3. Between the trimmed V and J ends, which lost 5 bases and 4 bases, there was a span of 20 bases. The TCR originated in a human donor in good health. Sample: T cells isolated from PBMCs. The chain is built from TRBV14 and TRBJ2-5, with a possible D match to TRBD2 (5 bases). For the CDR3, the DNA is TGTGCCAGCAGCATTAGGACTTCCATCCGGTTAGAGACCCAGTACTTC. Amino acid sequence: CASSIRTSIRLETQYF.